The 11 T cell receptor beta chains below all came from one sample that was sequenced in a study of blood T cell repertoires in COVID-19. Using immunoSEQ multiplex PCR, the repertoire was profiled, and TCRdb retains in-frame clones only, with some absent. Of around 67,000 clones in the sample, approximately 78% are singletons; the top ten hold 9.2%. Sequencing used peripheral blood. The receptors shown here come from a human donor in a cohort sampled during active COVID-19.

This chain links TRBV6-5 with TRBJ2-7; D is uncertain. The CDR3 has 13 residues. Germline V lookup: CDR1 MNHEY, CDR2 SVGAGI. V was pared by 7 bases and J by 3 bases, with 13 bases between. This CDR3 is CASKAHLDYEQYF. The CDR3 DNA follows: TGTGCCAGCAAGGCCCATCTAGACTACGAGCAGTACTTC.

With respect to this clone: This same CDR3 is encoded by further DNA sequences in the sample. The gene calls are TRBV11-2 and TRBJ2-3; no clear D gene. V was cut by 5 bases and J by 6 bases, with 6 bases left in between. This CDR3 is built from 11 residues. Germline V gene sequence: CDR1 SGHAT, CDR2 FQNNGV. CDR3 sequence reads: CASSPGDTQYF. CDR3 bases: TGTGCCAGCAGCCCAGGTGATACGCAGTATTTT.

V is TRBV6-1 and J is TRBJ2-7; the D is unclear. Germline V gene sequence: CDR1 MNHNS, CDR2 SASEGT. Trimming removed 6 bases at V and 0 bases at J, with 18 bases between. The CDR3 runs 16 residues. The CDR3 DNA reads TGTGCCAGCAGCGAAACCCGGGTACCCGACTCCTACGAGCAGTACTTC. Protein: CASSETRVPDSYEQYF.

The chain carries TRBV6-2 or TRBV6-3 and TRBJ2-7, with TRBD2 matching 10 bases. Germline values: CDR1 MNHEY, CDR2 SVGEGT. The CDR3 totals 15 residues. With V trimmed by 5 bases and J by 7 bases, 11 bases remained unmatched. For the CDR3, the DNA is TGTGCCAGCAGTGATAGCGGGAGGTCCGGGAGGGAGCAGTACTTC. Its protein is CASSDSGRSGREQYF.

The chain couples TRBV10-3 to TRBJ1-1, with D maybe TRBD1 (5 bases). From germline, CDR1 is ENHRY and CDR2 SYGVKD. The CDR3 runs 12 residues. V dropped 10 bases and J dropped 1 base, with 10 bases sitting between them. For the CDR3, the DNA is TGTGCCACCGGCGACAGGAACACTGAAGCTTTCTTT. This encodes CATGDRNTEAFF.

This chain links TRBV4-1 with TRBJ2-4; perhaps TRBD2 as D (6 bases). The CDR3 runs 15 residues. The germline V and J ends were trimmed by 6 bases and 1 base, with 13 bases remaining between them. Germline V CDR1 and CDR2: MGHRA, YSYEKL. The CDR3 here is CASSQAGRAKNIQYF. DNA for the CDR3: TGCGCCAGCAGTCAGGCGGGGAGGGCCAAAAACATTCAGTACTTC.

The chain is built from TRBV21-1 and TRBJ2-1; no check of the table's D call, TRBD2, against the DNA was made. TRBV21-1 is listed as a pseudogene. The CDR3 consists of 21 residues. In DNA form, the CDR3 reads TGTGCCAGCAGCCGCCCGAGGGACACTCTGCTCCTTAGCGGGAGGGCTAGCGAGCAGTTCTTC. It yields the protein CASSRPRDTLLLSGRASEQFF.

The chain uses TRBV15 and TRBJ1-1; 8 bases match TRBD1. J was trimmed by 2 bases and V by 3 bases; bases with no gene match: 8. The CDR3 is made up of 16 amino acids. Germline V CDR1 and CDR2: LNHNV, YYDKDF (reference sequence). The CDR3 region has the DNA TGTGCCACCAGCAGGGACAGGGCCTCTTTAAACACTGAAGCTTTCTTT. Translated, it gives CATSRDRASLNTEAFF. The variable domain in full, completed from reference TRBV15 and TRBJ1-1, reads DAMVIQNPRYQVTQFGKPVTLSCSQTLNHNVMYWYQQKSSQAPKLLFHYYDKDFNNEADTPDNFQSRRPNTSFCFLDIRSPGLGDTAMYLCATSRDRASLNTEAFFGQGTRLTVV.

This rearrangement joins TRBV18 to TRBJ2-3; possible D gene TRBD1, 5 bases. Germline CDR1 reads KGHSH; CDR2 reads LQKENI. CDR3 length: 14 amino acids. The germline V and J ends were trimmed by 3 bases and 6 bases, with 13 bases remaining between them. The DNA of the CDR3 is TGTGCCAGCTCACCTCCAGCACAGGCGGATACGCAGTATTTT. It yields the protein CASSPPAQADTQYF.

The gene calls are TRBV6-6 and TRBJ2-2; 10 bases align to TRBD2. Germline lookup yields CDR1 MNHNY and CDR2 SVGAGI (reference sequence). J was trimmed by 1 base and V by 5 bases; bases with no gene match: 10. The CDR3 consists of 18 residues. Here the CDR3 DNA reads TGTGCCAGCAGTCAACGTCGTTTAGCGGGAGGGAACACCGGGGAGCTGTTTTTT. It specifies CASSQRRLAGGNTGELFF.

The rearrangement joins TRBV6-5 to TRBJ2-1, with 8 bases matching TRBD2. J lost 5 bases, V lost 7 bases, and 4 bases had no gene match. The CDR3 covers 13 residues. Germline CDR1 and CDR2: MNHEY and SVGAGI. CDR3 in DNA: TGTGCCAGCATCACTAGCGGACACAATGAGCAGTTCTTC. This sequence encodes CASITSGHNEQFF.